These 20 T cell receptor beta chains came from one sample sequenced in a study of blood T cell repertoires in COVID-19. The table came from immunoSEQ multiplex PCR; TCRdb's copy has only in-frame clones and leaves some out. The data show approximately 150,000 clones, around 82% seen once. The sequencing sample was made of PBMCs or T cells enriched from blood (not recorded which). The receptors derive from a man over 45 in a cohort exposed to, infected with or recovered from COVID-19 (not recorded which).

V usage is TRBV28 and J usage is TRBJ2-2; 7 bases match TRBD2. Germline CDR1 MDHEN, CDR2 SYDVKM. The V and J ends lost 4 bases and 5 bases, in that order; junction bases with no gene match: 1. This CDR3 contains 13 residues. CDR3 coding DNA: TGTGCCAGCAGTTCACTAGCGACCGGGGAGCTGTTTTTT. Protein sequence: CASSSLATGELFF.

The chain links TRBV19 to TRBJ2-5; a possible D gene is TRBD2 (7 bases). Germline values: CDR1 LNHDA, CDR2 SQIVND (reference sequence). The length of the CDR3 is 14 residues. Trimming left V 5 bases short and J 6 bases short, with 16 bases between. CDR3 nucleotides: TGTGCCAGTAGTTTGGGGGGGCCGGGAAAGACCCAGTACTTC. It translates to CASSLGGPGKTQYF.

This chain links TRBV27 with TRBJ2-7, with D possibly matching TRBD2 (6 bases). Germline values: CDR1 MNHEY, CDR2 SMNVEV (reference sequence). The V end lost 3 bases, the J end lost 6 bases, and 12 bases lay between the germline ends. This CDR3 has 13 residues. CDR3 region: CASSFGGLAEQYF. The CDR3 nucleotides are TGTGCCAGCAGTTTCGGGGGACTTGCCGAGCAGTACTTC.

This rearrangement joins TRBV19 to TRBJ2-7, with no clear D. CDR3 length: 16 residues. V was shortened by 0 bases and J by 2 bases, with 14 bases between the two germline ends. Germline loops: CDR1 LNHDA, CDR2 SQIVND (reference sequence). CDR3 DNA sequence: TGTGCCAGTAGTATAGATCTGGCGGCGGTACCCTACGAGCAGTACTTC. Its protein is CASSIDLAAVPYEQYF.

The chain carries TRBV5-1 and TRBJ1-1; the D is unclear. The ends were cut back, 4 bases at V and 1 base at J, with 14 bases in the middle. This CDR3 contains 15 residues. Per germline, CDR1 SGHRS and CDR2 YFSETQ. This CDR3 is CASSETMGANTEAFF. The DNA of the CDR3 is TGCGCCAGCAGCGAGACAATGGGAGCGAACACTGAAGCTTTCTTT.

V and J are TRBV27 and TRBJ2-1; tentative D call: TRBD2 (5 bases). Germline V gene data show CDR1 as MNHEY and CDR2 as SMNVEV (reference sequence). Trimming left V 3 bases short and J 1 base short, with 13 bases between. The CDR3 consists of 16 residues. As DNA, the CDR3 is TGTGCCAGCAGTTTGGCGTGGGAGTCGTCCTACAATGAGCAGTTCTTC. Protein sequence: CASSLAWESSYNEQFF.

The V gene is TRBV10-1, the J gene TRBJ2-3; maybe TRBD1 (6 bases). The CDR3 loop spans 15 amino acids. Germline V gene lookup returns CDR1 WNHNN and CDR2 SYGVQD (reference sequence). With 9 bases removed from V and 3 bases from J, the gap between germline ends came to 19 bases. In nucleotides, the CDR3 is TGCGCCAGTAGCCTACAACAGGGTGGGACAGATACGCAGTATTTT. This gives the protein CASSLQQGGTDTQYF.

The chain is built from TRBV28 and TRBJ2-7; possible D gene TRBD2, 7 bases. The CDR3 totals 15 residues. The V end lost 6 bases, the J end lost 2 bases, and 17 bases lay between the germline ends. The germline V gene has CDR1 MDHEN and CDR2 SYDVKM. CDR3 region: CASSVGGGVAYEQYF. In DNA form, the CDR3 reads TGTGCCAGCAGCGTAGGGGGGGGAGTTGCCTACGAGCAGTACTTC.

J is TRBJ2-7 and V is TRBV12-5, with TRBD1 as a possible D gene (6 bases). CDR1 is LGHNT, CDR2 FRNRAP, per germline. This CDR3 is 14 amino acids long. V shed 7 bases and J shed 4 bases, with 17 bases lying between them. The CDR3 loop is CASVRQGLRYEQYF. CDR3 DNA: TGTGCTAGTGTTCGGCAGGGGCTACGATACGAGCAGTACTTC.

The V call is TRBV6-1, the J call TRBJ1-6; D is unresolved. This CDR3 is built from 15 residues. CDR1 is MNHNS, CDR2 SASEGT, per germline. V shed 1 base and J shed 4 bases, with 8 bases lying between them. This CDR3 reads CASSEDSIYNSPLHF. CDR3 DNA sequence: TGTGCCAGCAGTGAAGACAGTATTTATAATTCACCCCTCCACTTT.

The chain links TRBV14 to TRBJ2-7, with TRBD2 matching over 8 bases. V was clipped by 1 base and J by 3 bases; unmatched bases: 5. This CDR3 is 15 amino acids long. Germline V gene lookup returns CDR1 SGHDN and CDR2 FVKESK. CDR3 protein: CASSQGGSGNYEQYF. For the CDR3, the DNA is TGTGCCAGCAGCCAAGGTGGTAGCGGGAACTACGAGCAGTACTTC.

The chain joins TRBV7-6 to TRBJ2-2, with 14 nucleotides matching TRBD2. The CDR3 is made up of 16 amino acids. Per germline, CDR1 SGHVS and CDR2 FNYEAQ. Trimming at V came to 5 bases and at J to 5 bases, leaving 4 bases not matched to a gene. Written as DNA, the CDR3 is TGTGCCAGCAGCCGACTAGCGGGAGGGTCTACCGGGGAGCTGTTTTTT. This sequence encodes CASSRLAGGSTGELFF.

The chain combines TRBV27 with TRBJ2-2; 8 bases are shared with TRBD2. This CDR3 is built from 15 residues. Germline CDR1 MNHEY, CDR2 SMNVEV (reference sequence). The V and J ends lost 5 bases and 7 bases, in that order; junction bases with no gene match: 9. In DNA, the CDR3 is TGTGCCAGCAGTGGCTTTGCGGGAGGAGGCGGGGAGCTGTTTTTT. It codes for CASSGFAGGGGELFF.

Comment on this clone: A read error may produce the germline difference seen at one junction end. V and J are TRBV18 and TRBJ1-3, with a tentative D call TRBD1 (6 bases). CDR3 length: 15 amino acids. Germline V lookup: CDR1 KGHSH, CDR2 LQKENI. The CDR3 DNA is TGTGCCAGTTCACCACAGGGAGGGGCTGGAAACACCATATATTTT. This encodes CASSPQGGAGNTIYF.

V is TRBV2 and J is TRBJ1-1; D gene ambiguous. Germline assignment: CDR1 SNHLY and CDR2 FYNNEI. The CDR3 spans 11 residues. V lost 6 bases and J 4 bases, leaving 6 bases between the germline ends. CDR3 in DNA: TGTGCCAGCAGCGTACTCACTGAAGCTTTCTTT. Amino acids: CASSVLTEAFF.

The table lists this clone with a few counts. V and J are TRBV5-4 and TRBJ2-7, with 8 nucleotides matching TRBD2. The junction had 8 bases not matched to a gene; V was cut back by 4 bases and J by 8 bases. CDR1 is SGHNT and CDR2 is YYREEE in the germline V gene (reference sequence). The CDR3 has 13 amino acids. CDR3 nucleotides: TGTGCCAGCAGCCGCGGACTAGCTGCTCAGCAGTACTTC. Translating gives CASSRGLAAQQYF.

This clone was seen just once. This chain uses TRBV3-1 (or the pseudogene TRBV3-2) with TRBJ2-1, with D tentatively TRBD2 (6 bases). Trimming removed 5 bases from V and 2 bases from J, with 13 bases in between. CDR3 length: 15 residues. From germline, CDR1 is LGHDT and CDR2 YNNKEL (reference sequence). CDR3 in amino acids: CASSTQRVAYNEQFF. In DNA form, the CDR3 reads TGTGCCAGCAGCACACAGCGGGTCGCCTACAATGAGCAGTTCTTC.

This clone was picked up a small number of times. The chain links TRBV10-2 to TRBJ1-1; D perhaps matches TRBD1 (6 bases). Looked up from germline, CDR1 is WSHSY and CDR2 is SAAADI. Deletions cut 3 bases from V and 2 bases from J, with 7 bases between. The CDR3 length is 13 residues. This CDR3 reads CASSEQGNTEAFF. CDR3 in DNA: TGCGCCAGCAGTGAACAGGGAAACACTGAAGCTTTCTTT.

The chain is built from TRBV9 and TRBJ2-3, with D uncertain. With 3 bases removed from V and 3 bases from J, the gap between germline ends came to 8 bases. Germline CDR1 reads SGDLS; CDR2 reads YYNGEE. The CDR3 is made up of 13 amino acids. This chain's CDR3 is CASSDTFTDTQYF. The CDR3 nucleotides are TGTGCCAGCAGCGACACCTTTACAGATACGCAGTATTTT.

A word on this clone: A junction end diverges from the germline sequence, so it may reflect a read error. The chain couples TRBV6-2 or TRBV6-3 to TRBJ2-7; possible D gene TRBD1, 6 bases. The CDR3 spans 13 residues. The V gene's germline CDR1 is MNHEY and CDR2 SVGEGT. This CDR3 is CASSWTDSYGQYF. The DNA of the CDR3 is TGTGCCAGCAGTTGGACAGACTCCTACGGGCAGTACTTC.